Each of the 17 T cell receptor beta chains below was sequenced from the same sample in a study of control samples from healthy donors and cancer patients. Profiled with immunoSEQ multiplex PCR; TCRdb holds only in-frame clones, not every one. The data contain about 110,000 clones, 88% of them singletons. Sequenced sample: PBMCs. All receptors derive from a woman in her sixties or seventies with lung cancer.

The chain carries TRBV12-5 and TRBJ2-2; D gene unclear. V was cut by 6 bases and J by 0 bases, with 17 bases left in between. The CDR3 length is 17 residues. Germline CDR1 is LGHNT and CDR2 is FRNRAP. In nucleotides, the CDR3 is TGTGCTAGTGGCCACCGCCGGCACGATACGAACACCGGGGAGCTGTTTTTT. Translating it yields CASGHRRHDTNTGELFF.

V gene TRBV12-5 combines with J gene TRBJ2-5; the D gene is possibly TRBD1 (5 bases). The V end was cut by 2 bases, the J end by 2 bases, with 9 bases between. This CDR3 region has 14 residues. Per germline, CDR1 LGHNT and CDR2 FRNRAP. The CDR3 sequence is CASGLTQGQETQYF. Here the CDR3 DNA reads TGTGCTAGTGGTTTGACTCAGGGTCAAGAGACCCAGTACTTC.

The chain joins TRBV6-2 or TRBV6-3 to TRBJ2-5; maybe TRBD2 (5 bases). Germline values: CDR1 MNHEY, CDR2 SVGEGT. Deletions cut 0 bases from V and 4 bases from J, with 12 bases between. This CDR3 has 15 amino acids. This CDR3 is CASSYSIGGSETQYF. Here the CDR3 DNA reads TGTGCCAGCAGTTACTCGATTGGAGGCTCAGAGACCCAGTACTTC.

This chain links TRBV7-9 with TRBJ2-2; no reliable D call. This CDR3 spans 14 amino acids. Looked up from germline, CDR1 is SEHNR and CDR2 is FQNEAQ (reference sequence). V lost 4 bases, J lost 7 bases, and 13 bases lay in between. CDR3 region: CASSSGPASGELFF. The CDR3 nucleotides are TGTGCCAGCAGCTCCGGCCCAGCCAGCGGGGAGCTGTTTTTT.

This clone was seen just once. The V and J genes are TRBV7-9 and TRBJ2-3, with a tentative D call TRBD1 (6 bases). The CDR3 runs 17 residues. With 0 bases removed from V and 2 bases from J, the gap between germline ends came to 15 bases. Germline lookup yields CDR1 SEHNR and CDR2 FQNEAQ (reference sequence). The CDR3 DNA sequence: TGTGCCAGCAGCTTAGCCGGGACAATTATATCCACAGATACGCAGTATTTT. This encodes CASSLAGTIISTDTQYF. Using reference TRBV7-9 and TRBJ2-3 for the parts outside the CDR3, the full variable domain is DTGVSQNPRHKITKRGQNVTFRCDPISEHNRLYWYRQTLGQGPEFLTYFQNEAQLEKSRLLSDRFSAERPKGSFSTLEIQRTEQGDSAMYLCASSLAGTIISTDTQYFGPGTRLTVL.

The chain uses TRBV5-4 and TRBJ1-4; D unresolved. Per the germline V gene, CDR1 is SGHNT and CDR2 is YYREEE (reference sequence). The V end lost 0 bases, the J end lost 0 bases, and 9 bases lay between the germline ends. There are 16 residues in the CDR3. CDR3 DNA sequence: TGTGCCAGCAGCTTGGGTGGGAGTACAACTAATGAAAAACTGTTTTTT. It translates to CASSLGGSTTNEKLFF.

This chain joins TRBV19 and TRBJ2-3; D gene unclear. Germline-derived CDR1 and CDR2 are LNHDA and SQIVND (reference sequence). Between the trimmed V and J ends, which lost 0 bases and 4 bases, there was a span of 8 bases. The CDR3 has 14 residues. CDR3 sequence reads: CASSIESRPDTQYF. The CDR3 DNA sequence: TGTGCCAGTAGTATAGAATCTAGACCAGATACGCAGTATTTT. Drawing the rest from reference TRBV19 and TRBJ2-3, the complete variable domain is DGGITQSPKYLFRKEGQNVTLSCEQNLNHDAMYWYRQDPGQGLRLIYYSQIVNDFQKGDIAEGYSVSREKKESFPLTVTSAQKNPTAFYLCASSIESRPDTQYFGPGTRLTVL.

The V gene is TRBV5-4, the J gene TRBJ1-2, with D possibly matching TRBD1 (5 bases). The CDR3 loop spans 13 amino acids. V was clipped by 5 bases and J by 5 bases, with 13 bases between them. Germline V gene lookup returns CDR1 SGHNT and CDR2 YYREEE (reference sequence). The CDR3 coding sequence is TGTGCCAGCAGTATGGGGGGTGGGTATGGCTACACCTTC. Encoded protein: CASSMGGGYGYTF.

In DNA form, the CDR3 reads TGTGCCAGCAGTGGCCCCGTGGGAGGCGGGGGGAACTCCTACGAGCAGTACTTC. It encodes CASSGPVGGGGNSYEQYF. The chain employs TRBV6-1 and TRBJ2-7, with 8 bases lining up with TRBD2. CDR3 length: 18 residues. In germline, CDR1 is MNHNS, CDR2 SASEGT. V gave up 4 bases and J gave up 0 bases; unmatched junction bases: 14.

V gene TRBV28 combines with J gene TRBJ1-5; D gene ambiguous. The CDR3 runs 15 residues. Germline lookup yields CDR1 MDHEN and CDR2 SYDVKM. Trimming removed 4 bases from V and 7 bases from J, with 17 bases in between. In DNA form, the CDR3 reads TGTGCCAGCAGTTCCCCTCAAGGTGATGGCCAGCCCCAGCATTTT. Encoded protein: CASSSPQGDGQPQHF. The full variable domain, in which reference TRBV28 and TRBJ1-5 provide the parts outside the CDR3, is DVKVTQSSRYLVKRTGEKVFLECVQDMDHENMFWYRQDPGLGLRLIYFSYDVKMKEKGDIPEGYSVSREKKERFSLILESASTNQTSMYLCASSSPQGDGQPQHFGDGTRLSIL.

This clone was seen only a few times. V usage is TRBV3-1 (or the pseudogene TRBV3-2) and J usage is TRBJ2-3; D is ambiguous. The germline CDR1 and CDR2 sequences are LGHDT and YNNKEL (reference sequence). The germline V and J ends were trimmed by 0 bases and 8 bases, with 15 bases remaining between them. The CDR3 contains 15 residues. CDR3 sequence (DNA): TGTGCCAGCAGCCAAGATTTCGCAGTCATCGGTACGCAGTATTTT. It specifies CASSQDFAVIGTQYF.

The chain combines TRBV11-3 with TRBJ2-2; tentatively, D is TRBD1 or TRBD2 (5 bases each). The CDR3 sequence is 16 residues long. Germline values: CDR1 SGHNT, CDR2 YENEEA. V lost 5 bases and J 3 bases, leaving 16 bases between the germline ends. CDR3 protein: CASSHPGTAYTGELFF. CDR3 nucleotides: TGTGCCAGCAGCCACCCCGGGACGGCTTACACCGGGGAGCTGTTTTTT.

The J gene is TRBJ1-2, the V gene TRBV9, with 7 positions matching TRBD1. CDR3 length equals 13 residues. With 3 bases clipped from V and 7 bases from J, the junction kept 6 bases outside the gene matches. Looked up from germline, CDR1 is SGDLS and CDR2 is YYNGEE. The CDR3 loop reads CASSAQGEGGYTF. In DNA form, the CDR3 reads TGTGCCAGCAGCGCCCAGGGGGAGGGTGGCTACACCTTC. The complete variable domain, with remaining parts taken from reference TRBV9 and TRBJ1-2, reads DSGVTQTPKHLITATGQRVTLRCSPRSGDLSVYWYQQSLDQGLQFLIQYYNGEERAKGNILERFSAQQFPDLHSELNLSSLELGDSALYFCASSAQGEGGYTFGSGTRLTVV.

This clone was counted between two and nine times. The chain couples TRBV29-1 to TRBJ1-2; weak D call: TRBD1 (6 bases). Germline V gene data show CDR1 as SQVTM and CDR2 as ANQGSEA. V dropped 3 bases and J dropped 8 bases, with 13 bases sitting between them. The CDR3 is 12 residues long. The CDR3 DNA reads TGCAGCGTTGATAGGGCGGGACAAGGCTACACCTTC. Its protein is CSVDRAGQGYTF.

This clone was seen a handful of times. The chain combines TRBV11-3 with TRBJ2-3; D unclear. Germline-derived CDR1 and CDR2 are SGHNT and YENEEA. V gave up 4 bases and J gave up 4 bases, with 3 bases separating them. This CDR3 region has 11 residues. Written as DNA, the CDR3 is TGTGCCAGCAGCTCCCCAGATACGCAGTATTTT. It yields the protein CASSSPDTQYF.

This clone was detected once. The chain employs TRBV7-8 and TRBJ2-7; D remains ambiguous. Germline lookup yields CDR1 SGHVS and CDR2 FQNEAQ. The germline V and J ends were trimmed by 5 bases and 3 bases, with 11 bases remaining between them. CDR3 length equals 13 residues. Written as DNA, the CDR3 is TGTGCCAGCAGCCCAAACCCCCACTACGAGCAGTACTTC. It encodes CASSPNPHYEQYF.

This clone was seen a few times. The chain combines TRBV6-6 with TRBJ2-3; weak D call: TRBD2 (5 bases). The V end lost 4 bases, the J end lost 10 bases, and 9 bases lay between the germline ends. Germline V gives CDR1 MNHNY, CDR2 SVGAGI (reference sequence). The length of the CDR3 is 11 residues. Written as DNA, the CDR3 is TGTGCCAGCAGTTCGAGGGTTTCGCAGTATTTT. This translates into CASSSRVSQYF.